Below, 19 T cell receptor beta chains from the same sample are listed, as sequenced in a study of T cells after yellow fever vaccination (dated by TCRdb to about 2019). Library method: 5' RACE. These reads were obtained on an Illumina NovaSeq 6000. TCRdb trimmed public reads at Q25 via fastp, called clones via MiXCR and kept in-frame beta chains. CDR3 protein sequences are deduplicated, and each keeps its most common genes and DNA. The sample table lists 99,000 or so distinct CDR3 sequences, less than 6% of them with a count of one. Under 50% of the sample rests with the top ten. Read against the paper, the sample's treatment or condition label means: live attenuated yellow fever vaccine strain. The sequencing here drew on CD8+ T cells sorted from PBMCs, taken 10 days after the yellow fever booster vaccination. These receptor sequences come from a man aged 18 to 30 who received the YFV17D yellow fever vaccine.

V is TRBV4-3 and J is TRBJ2-4; the D gene is possibly TRBD2 (6 bases). The CDR3 covers 13 residues. Trimming pared 1 base from V and 12 bases from J, leaving 13 bases between. The germline gives CDR1 LGHNA, CDR2 YSLEER. CDR3 amino acids: CASSQVAGRAQYF. CDR3 DNA sequence: TGCGCCAGCAGCCAAGTTGCGGGACGGGCTCAGTACTTC.

Turning to this clonotype: A read error may explain this, as a much larger clone is one base away. This chain joins TRBV12-3 or TRBV12-4 and TRBJ2-3; D remains ambiguous. Trimming shortened V by 3 bases and J by 4 bases, and 5 bases separated the two germline ends. This CDR3 has 12 amino acids. The CDR3 loop is CASSFGADTQYF. The DNA of the CDR3 is TGTGCCAGCAGTTTTGGCGCAGATACGCAGTATTTT.

This chain's CDR3 is CASSPRQGSSYNEQFF. The CDR3 DNA sequence: TGCGCCAGCAGCCCGAGACAGGGAAGTTCCTACAATGAGCAGTTCTTC. The rearrangement joins TRBV4-1 to TRBJ2-1, with 7 nucleotides matching TRBD1. Losses at the gene ends were 4 bases for V and 1 base for J; bases not matched to a gene: 7. Germline CDR1 is MGHRA and CDR2 is YSYEKL. The CDR3 is 16 residues long.

This clonotype was seen once. This may be a read error, as it is one base from a much larger clone. The chain recombines TRBV7-2 with TRBJ1-4, with D perhaps matching TRBD1 (6 bases). Germline loops: CDR1 SGHTA, CDR2 FQGNSA. The CDR3 has 18 residues. The V end lost 1 base, the J end lost 7 bases, and 22 bases lay between the germline ends. CDR3 amino acids: CASSLVVGEGGRSEKLFF. The DNA for the CDR3 is TGTGCCAGCAGCTTAGTGGTAGGGGAAGGGGGAAGGAGTGAAAAACTGTTTTTT.

J is TRBJ1-2 and V is TRBV24-1; D gene ambiguous. This CDR3 is 13 amino acids long. Germline assignment: CDR1 KGHDR and CDR2 SFDVKD. Trimming took 5 bases from V and 3 from J, leaving 9 bases between them. The DNA for the CDR3 is TGTGCCACCAGTGTCCGGCCGGACTATGGCTACACCTTC. It codes for CATSVRPDYGYTF.

The chain links TRBV19 to TRBJ2-7; TRBD1 agrees at 9 bases. From germline, CDR1 is LNHDA and CDR2 SQIVND (reference sequence). CDR3 length: 14 amino acids. Unmatched junction bases numbered 6, after V lost 6 bases and J lost 3 bases. The CDR3 loop reads CASSRTGASYEQYF. The CDR3 DNA reads TGTGCCAGTAGCCGGACAGGGGCCAGCTACGAGCAGTACTTC.

The chain employs TRBV7-9 and TRBJ1-5; D not certain. From germline, CDR1 is SEHNR and CDR2 FQNEAQ (reference sequence). V gave up 5 bases and J gave up 4 bases, with 21 bases separating them. The CDR3 loop spans 17 amino acids. This chain's CDR3 is CASSETADGYNNQPQHF. In DNA, the CDR3 is TGTGCCAGCAGCGAAACCGCGGACGGCTATAATAATCAGCCCCAGCATTTT.

This clonotype was seen only a few times. This chain links TRBV27 with TRBJ2-7, with D possibly TRBD1 on 5 matching bases. CDR1 and CDR2 from the germline V gene are MNHEY and SMNVEV (reference sequence). The CDR3 spans 13 residues. With 7 bases removed from V and 2 bases from J, the gap between germline ends came to 12 bases. The CDR3 bases are TGTGCCAGCACGGACAACCCAACCTACGAGCAGTACTTC. Translation: CASTDNPTYEQYF.

This clonotype was counted a few times. The rearrangement joins TRBV6-2 or TRBV6-3 to TRBJ2-5, with D possibly matching TRBD2 (5 bases). The CDR3 has 14 amino acids. Germline lookup yields CDR1 MNHEY and CDR2 SVGEGT. Deletions cut 4 bases from V and 5 bases from J, with 14 bases between. The CDR3 region has the DNA TGTGCCAGCAGTTCGGGCGGGCACTTGGAGACCCAGTACTTC. Protein sequence: CASSSGGHLETQYF.

This clonotype was observed a handful of times. The chain uses TRBV10-3 and TRBJ1-3, with 8 bases fitting TRBD1. Germline-derived CDR1 and CDR2 are ENHRY and SYGVKD. V was clipped by 4 bases and J by 6 bases; unmatched bases: 11. CDR3 length equals 16 residues. The CDR3 nucleotides are TGTGCCATCAGTGGTTCAATTGACAGGGGTGAAAACACCATATATTTT. Residues: CAISGSIDRGENTIYF.

There are many counts of this clonotype. The chain recombines TRBV12-3 or TRBV12-4 with TRBJ1-1, with 8 bases lining up with TRBD1. J lost 7 bases, V lost 5 bases, and 6 bases had no gene match. CDR3 length: 13 amino acids. CDR3 sequence reads: CASSTTGALEAFF. DNA of the CDR3: TGTGCCAGCAGTACGACAGGGGCTCTTGAAGCTTTCTTT.

This clonotype has more than one count but fewer than ten. V usage is TRBV7-2 and J usage is TRBJ1-1; D gene ambiguous. The germline V gene encodes CDR1 SGHTA and CDR2 FQGNSA. The V end lost 3 bases, the J end lost 6 bases, and 11 bases lay between the germline ends. The CDR3 totals 13 residues. The CDR3 protein is CASSFPGGPEAFF. The CDR3 bases are TGTGCCAGCAGCTTCCCGGGTGGCCCTGAAGCTTTCTTT. The whole variable domain, remainder taken from reference TRBV7-2 and TRBJ1-1, is GAGVSQSPSNKVTEKGKDVELRCDPISGHTALYWYRQSLGQGLEFLIYFQGNSAPDKSGLPSDRFSAERTGGSVSTLTIQRTQQEDSAVYLCASSFPGGPEAFFGQGTRLTVV.

V is TRBV6-6 and J is TRBJ2-3, with no clear D. The CDR3 is made up of 14 amino acids. V lost 4 bases to trimming and J lost 4 bases, with 12 bases between them. Germline CDR1 reads MNHNY; CDR2 reads SVGAGI (reference sequence). CDR3 amino acids: CASSLALVPDTQYF. The CDR3 region has the DNA TGTGCCAGCAGTTTGGCCCTAGTCCCAGATACGCAGTATTTT.

J is TRBJ2-7 and V is TRBV7-6; 9 bases line up with TRBD1. Per germline, CDR1 SGHVS and CDR2 FNYEAQ. This CDR3 contains 18 residues. V lost 4 bases, J lost 3 bases, and 16 bases stayed unmatched. CDR3: CASSYEPTGGMGGYEQYF. CDR3 DNA: TGTGCCAGCAGCTACGAACCGACAGGGGGAATGGGGGGCTACGAGCAGTACTTC. The whole variable domain, filled in from reference TRBV7-6 and TRBJ2-7, reads GAGVSQSPRYKVTKRGQDVALRCDPISGHVSLYWYRQALGQGPEFLTYFNYEAQQDKSGLPNDRFSAERPEGSISTLTIQRTEQRDSAMYRCASSYEPTGGMGGYEQYFGPGTRLTVT.

This clonotype was counted only a few times. This chain uses TRBV25-1 with TRBJ2-7; no firm D call. The CDR3 is made up of 12 amino acids. The germline CDR1 and CDR2 sequences are MGHDK and SYGVNS. V was cut by 3 bases and J by 3 bases, with 6 bases left in between. CDR3 in DNA: TGTGCCAGCAGTGATGACGGCTACGAGCAGTACTTC. It is translated as CASSDDGYEQYF.

The J gene is TRBJ2-1, the V gene TRBV29-1, with 12 bases matching TRBD2. The CDR3 runs to 16 residues. The V gene's germline CDR1 is SQVTM and CDR2 ANQGSEA. V lost 4 bases to trimming and J lost 7 bases; unmatched junction nucleotides: 11. CDR3 sequence reads: CSVGGLAGSSGNEQFF. The DNA of the CDR3 is TGCAGCGTTGGAGGACTAGCGGGGAGCTCGGGGAATGAGCAGTTCTTC.

The rearrangement links TRBV19 to TRBJ1-2; no definite D call. The CDR3 is made up of 13 amino acids. Trimming removed 3 bases from V and 7 bases from J, with 12 bases in between. Germline assignment: CDR1 LNHDA and CDR2 SQIVND (reference sequence). This chain's CDR3 is CASSMTGNSGYTF. CDR3 coding DNA: TGTGCCAGTAGTATGACCGGGAATTCTGGCTACACCTTC.

This clonotype was seen more than once but under ten times. The CDR3 sequence: CASSLGTGHSYEQYF. CDR3 nucleotides: TGTGCCAGCAGTTTAGGGACAGGGCACTCCTACGAGCAGTACTTC. The chain has TRBV27 and TRBJ2-7; TRBD1 matches at 9 bases. Germline CDR1 reads MNHEY; CDR2 reads SMNVEV (reference sequence). The CDR3 contains 15 residues. Unmatched junction bases numbered 2, after V lost 2 bases and J lost 0 bases.

The chain carries TRBV5-4 and TRBJ2-3; TRBD2 aligns across 9 bases. This CDR3 has 15 amino acids. From germline, CDR1 is SGHNT and CDR2 YYREEE (reference sequence). J gave up 6 bases and V 4 bases, and 9 bases lay outside the gene matches. As DNA, the CDR3 is TGTGCCAGCAGCCCGGGGGGACTAGCAACGGATACGCAGTATTTT. Its translation is CASSPGGLATDTQYF.